This T cell receptor beta chain emerged from a study of T-cell reconstitution after alpha-beta-depleted transplantation in children. Study-level results: The study reportedly traced alpha-beta T cells about two months after transplant to several hundred expanded graft clones. After transplant, high TCRbeta diversity at day 60 in some patients arose from surviving recipient T cells and thymic progenitors.

On this clonotype: Its target is not known.

Construction of the TCRbeta library involved unique molecular identifiers. TCRdb passed the PCR reads through MiXCR, listing each CDR3 protein once. Here the sample spans some 440,000 distinct CDR3 sequences, under 20% being singletons. Source: PBMCs, mostly from graft donor cells, taken 360 days after TCRalphabeta/CD19-depleted stem cell transplant. This sequence was found in a boy younger than two who had a stem cell transplant for Wiskott-Aldrich syndrome, so the T cells may come from the graft donor.

The DNA for the CDR3 is TGCGCCAGCAGCTTGGTGACAGAAACGTGGAGGGAGCTGTTTTTT. This codes for CASSLVTETWRELFF. This chain connects TRBV5-1 to TRBJ2-2; TRBD1 is a possible D gene (5 bases). CDR3 length equals 15 residues. Germline V gene lookup returns CDR1 SGHRS and CDR2 YFSETQ. V lost 0 bases and J lost 9, with 15 bases in between. The full variable domain, rest sourced from reference TRBV5-1 and TRBJ2-2, is KAGVTQTPRYLIKTRGQQVTLSCSPISGHRSVSWYQQTPGQGLQFLFEYFSETQRNKGNFPGRFSGRQFSNSRSEMNVSTLELGDSALYLCASSLVTETWRELFFGEGSRLTVL.